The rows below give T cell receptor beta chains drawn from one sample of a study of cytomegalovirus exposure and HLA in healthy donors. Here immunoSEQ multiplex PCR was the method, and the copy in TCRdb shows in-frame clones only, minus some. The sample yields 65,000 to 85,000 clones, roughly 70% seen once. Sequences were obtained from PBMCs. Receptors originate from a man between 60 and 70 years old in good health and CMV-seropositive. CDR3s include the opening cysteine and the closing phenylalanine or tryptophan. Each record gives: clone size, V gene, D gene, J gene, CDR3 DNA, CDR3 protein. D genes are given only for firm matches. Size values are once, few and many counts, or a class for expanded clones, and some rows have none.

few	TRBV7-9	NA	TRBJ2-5	TGTGCCAGCAGCTCCCAGGGGCTGGAGACCCAGTACTTC	CASSSQGLETQYF
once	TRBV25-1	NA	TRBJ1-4	TGTGCCAGCAGAGCATTAACAGGGTCCGACGAAAAACTGTTTTTT	CASRALTGSDEKLFF
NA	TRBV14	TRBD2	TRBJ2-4	TGTGCCAGCAGCCAAACTAGCGGGAGAAATCTAGCCAAAAACATTCAGTACTTC	CASSQTSGRNLAKNIQYF
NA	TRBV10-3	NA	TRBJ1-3	TGTGCCATCAGTGAGTGGACACTAAACGCCATATATTTT	CAISEWTLNAIYF
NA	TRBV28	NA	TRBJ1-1	TGTGCCAGCATTAGGGGGGGTGACACTGAAGCTTTCTTT	CASIRGGDTEAFF
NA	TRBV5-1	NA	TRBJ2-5	TGCGCCAGCAGCCCTACGCCACAGGGTCGACAAGAGACCCAGTACTTC	CASSPTPQGRQETQYF
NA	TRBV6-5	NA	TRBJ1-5	TGTGCCAGCAGTGCTACCGGAACGGGTAATCAGCCCCAGCATTTT	CASSATGTGNQPQHF
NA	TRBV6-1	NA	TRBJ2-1	TGTGCCAGCAGTGATTTGTTCGGACAATCCTACAATGAGCAGTTCTTC	CASSDLFGQSYNEQFF
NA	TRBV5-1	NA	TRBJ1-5	TGCGCCAGCAGCTTGACAGGGATGGGCAATCAGCCCCAGCATTTT	CASSLTGMGNQPQHF
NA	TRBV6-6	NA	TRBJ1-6	TGTGCCAGCAGCACAGGGAATTCACCCCTCCACTTT	CASSTGNSPLHF
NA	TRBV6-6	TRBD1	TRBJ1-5	TGTGCCAGCAGGGCTGGGACAGTAAATCAGCCCCAGCATTTT	CASRAGTVNQPQHF
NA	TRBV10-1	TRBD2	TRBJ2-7	TGCGCCAGCAGCCCCACCAGGGGGACTAGCGGGTGGGGGGGCTCCTACGAGCAGTACTTC	CASSPTRGTSGWGGSYEQYF
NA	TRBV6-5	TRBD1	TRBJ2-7	TGTGCCAGCAGCACCCCCCGGGACAGGAGCTACGAGCAGTACTTC	CASSTPRDRSYEQYF
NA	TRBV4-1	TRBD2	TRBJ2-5	TGCGCCAGCAGCCCCCGGTCTAGCGGGGGAGGAGAGACCCAGTACTTC	CASSPRSSGGGETQYF
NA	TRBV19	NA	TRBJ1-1	TGTGCCAGTAGAACCCCTCGGGGGGCGTGGACTGAAGCTTTCTTT	CASRTPRGAWTEAFF
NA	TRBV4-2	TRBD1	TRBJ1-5	TGTGCCAGCAGCCAGGGACAGGGGGCTGTTCAGCCCCAGCATTTT	CASSQGQGAVQPQHF
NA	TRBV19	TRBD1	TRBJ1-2	TGTGCCTCAGGGACAGACATACTGGGCTACACCTTC	CASGTDILGYTF
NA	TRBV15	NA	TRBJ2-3	TGTGCCACCAGCAGAGATCGGGGTTTCACAGATACGCAGTATTTT	CATSRDRGFTDTQYF
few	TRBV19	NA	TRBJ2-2	TGTGCCAGTAGTATCGAGATTGGGAGTAACACCGGGGAGCTGTTTTTT	CASSIEIGSNTGELFF
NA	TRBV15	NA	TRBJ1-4	TGTGCCACCAGCAGTCCGGCCCGACTGGGAAACAGGGATAATGAAAAACTGTTTTTT	CATSSPARLGNRDNEKLFF
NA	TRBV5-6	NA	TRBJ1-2	TGTGCCAGCAGCTTAGCAAGACAGGATGGCTACACCTTC	CASSLARQDGYTF
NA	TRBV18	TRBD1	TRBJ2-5	TGTGCCAGCTCACCACCCCCAGGGGGCAAGGGGGAGACCCAGTACTTC	CASSPPPGGKGETQYF
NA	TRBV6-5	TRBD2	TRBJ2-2	TGTGCCAGCAGTTACTTAGGGCTAGCGGGAGCCGGGGAGCTGTTTTTT	CASSYLGLAGAGELFF
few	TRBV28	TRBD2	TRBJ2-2	TGTGCCAGCAGGGGAGCGGGAGTGAACACCGGGGAGCTGTTTTTT	CASRGAGVNTGELFF
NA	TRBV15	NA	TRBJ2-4	TGTGCCACCAGGGGACAAGGCGGAAACATTCAGTACTTC	CATRGQGGNIQYF
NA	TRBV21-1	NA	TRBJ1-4	TGTGCCAGCAGCAAAGTGATTAGAGAGGCACATCCAATTGCAACTAATGAAAAACTGTTTTTT	CASSKVIREAHPIATNEKLFF